Sequencing of this T cell receptor (beta chain) was carried out in a study of lung T cells in sarcoidosis with Löfgren's syndrome. This clonotype was found many times. No antigen is known for it. In TCRdb, the reads were re-called with MiXCR into one record per CDR3 protein. The sample carries 50,000 to 65,000 distinct CDR3 sequences, approximately 21% recorded once. V gave up 4 bases and J gave up 5 bases, with 13 bases separating them. From germline, CDR1 is SNHLY and CDR2 FYNNEI. CDR3 length: 14 residues. Points from the study as a whole: Versus controls, Löfgren's syndrome patients reportedly showed TRAV12-1 and TRBV2 as most expanded.

Sequencing was done on a sample of CD4+ T cells from PBMCs. The chain has TRBV2 and TRBJ2-3; D may be TRBD2 (5 bases). The sequence was collected from a human donor with sarcoidosis (Löfgren's syndrome or another form), or a control subject (not recorded which). CDR3 loop: CASSGGSAEDTQYF. The CDR3 nucleotides are TGTGCCAGCAGTGGGGGTAGCGCAGAAGATACGCAGTATTTT.